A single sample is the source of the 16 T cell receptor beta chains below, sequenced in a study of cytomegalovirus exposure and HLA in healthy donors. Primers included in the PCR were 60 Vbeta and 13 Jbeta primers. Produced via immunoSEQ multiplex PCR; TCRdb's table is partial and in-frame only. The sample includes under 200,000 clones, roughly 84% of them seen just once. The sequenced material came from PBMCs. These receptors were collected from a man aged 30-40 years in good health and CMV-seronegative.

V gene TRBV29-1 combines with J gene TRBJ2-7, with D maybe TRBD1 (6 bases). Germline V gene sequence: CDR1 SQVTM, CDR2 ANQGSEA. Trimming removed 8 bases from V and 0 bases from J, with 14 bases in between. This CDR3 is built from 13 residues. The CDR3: CSLRTADSYEQYF. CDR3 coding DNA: TGCAGCTTACGGACAGCAGACTCCTACGAGCAGTACTTC.

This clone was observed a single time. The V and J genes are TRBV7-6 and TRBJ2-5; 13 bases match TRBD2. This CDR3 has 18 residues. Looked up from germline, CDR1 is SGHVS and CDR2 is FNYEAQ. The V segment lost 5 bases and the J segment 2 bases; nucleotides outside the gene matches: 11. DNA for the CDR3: TGTGCCAGCAGCCCGGGGACTAGCGGGATAACAGAGCAAGAGACCCAGTACTTC. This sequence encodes CASSPGTSGITEQETQYF.

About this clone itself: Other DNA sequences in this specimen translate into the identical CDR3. The CDR3 DNA sequence: TGCGCCAGCAGCTTAAATAGGAACACTGAAGCTTTCTTT. Protein sequence: CASSLNRNTEAFF. The rearrangement links TRBV5-1 to TRBJ1-1; no clear D. Between the trimmed V and J ends, which lost 2 bases and 1 base, there was a span of 6 bases. Germline-derived CDR1 and CDR2 are SGHRS and YFSETQ. The CDR3 sequence is 13 residues long.

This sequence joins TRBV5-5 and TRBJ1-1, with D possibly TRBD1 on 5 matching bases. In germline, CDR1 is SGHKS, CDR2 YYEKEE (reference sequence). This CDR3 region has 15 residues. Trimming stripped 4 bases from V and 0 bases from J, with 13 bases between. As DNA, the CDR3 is TGTGCCAGCAGCACCTTCGGGACTATGAACACTGAAGCTTTCTTT. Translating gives CASSTFGTMNTEAFF. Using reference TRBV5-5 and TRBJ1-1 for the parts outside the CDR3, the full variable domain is DAGVTQSPTHLIKTRGQQVTLRCSPISGHKSVSWYQQVLGQGPQFIFQYYEKEERGRGNFPDRFSARQFPNYSSELNVNALLLGDSALYLCASSTFGTMNTEAFFGQGTRLTVV.

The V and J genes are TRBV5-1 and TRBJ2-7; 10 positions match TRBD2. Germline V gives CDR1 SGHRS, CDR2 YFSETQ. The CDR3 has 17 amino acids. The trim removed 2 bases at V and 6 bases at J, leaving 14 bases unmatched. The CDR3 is CASSFGLGASGSVEQYF. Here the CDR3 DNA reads TGCGCCAGCAGCTTCGGGTTGGGCGCTAGCGGGAGCGTCGAGCAGTACTTC.

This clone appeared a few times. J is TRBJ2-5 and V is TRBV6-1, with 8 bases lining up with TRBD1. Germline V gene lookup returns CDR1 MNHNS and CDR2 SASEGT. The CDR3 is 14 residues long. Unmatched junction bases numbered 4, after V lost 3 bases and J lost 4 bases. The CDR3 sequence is CASSEAGGGETQYF. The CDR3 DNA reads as TGTGCCAGCAGTGAGGCAGGGGGCGGAGAGACCCAGTACTTC.

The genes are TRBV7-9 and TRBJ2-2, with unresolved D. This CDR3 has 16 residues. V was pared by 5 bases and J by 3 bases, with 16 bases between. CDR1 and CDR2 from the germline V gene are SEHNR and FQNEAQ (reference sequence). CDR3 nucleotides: TGTGCCAGCAGCCCCCGCGGCCAGTTTGACACCGGGGAGCTGTTTTTT. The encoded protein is CASSPRGQFDTGELFF.

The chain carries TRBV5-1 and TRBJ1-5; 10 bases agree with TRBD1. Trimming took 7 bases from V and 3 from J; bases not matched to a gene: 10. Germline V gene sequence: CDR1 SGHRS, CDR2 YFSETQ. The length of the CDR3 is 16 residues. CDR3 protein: CASDPSGTGDNQPQHF. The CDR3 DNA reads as TGCGCCAGCGACCCTTCCGGGACAGGGGACAATCAGCCCCAGCATTTT.

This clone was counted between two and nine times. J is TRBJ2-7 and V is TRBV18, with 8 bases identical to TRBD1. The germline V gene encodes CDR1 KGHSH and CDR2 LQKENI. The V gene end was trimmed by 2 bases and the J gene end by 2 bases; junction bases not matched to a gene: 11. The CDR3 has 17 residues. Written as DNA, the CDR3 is TGTGCCAGCTCACCAGGGGTGTCAAACAGGGGGGCCTACGAGCAGTACTTC. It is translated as CASSPGVSNRGAYEQYF.

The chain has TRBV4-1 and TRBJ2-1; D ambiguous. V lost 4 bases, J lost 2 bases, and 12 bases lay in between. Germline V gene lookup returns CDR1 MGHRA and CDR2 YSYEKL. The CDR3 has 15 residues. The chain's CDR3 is CASSPLGLPYNEQFF. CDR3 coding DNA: TGCGCCAGCAGCCCGCTGGGCCTACCCTACAATGAGCAGTTCTTC.

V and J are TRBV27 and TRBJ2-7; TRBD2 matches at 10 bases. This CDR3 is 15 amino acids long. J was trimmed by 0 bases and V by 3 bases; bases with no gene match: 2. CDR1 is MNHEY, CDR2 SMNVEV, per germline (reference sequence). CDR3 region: CASSFGLADSYEQYF. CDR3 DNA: TGTGCCAGCAGTTTCGGACTAGCGGACTCCTACGAGCAGTACTTC.

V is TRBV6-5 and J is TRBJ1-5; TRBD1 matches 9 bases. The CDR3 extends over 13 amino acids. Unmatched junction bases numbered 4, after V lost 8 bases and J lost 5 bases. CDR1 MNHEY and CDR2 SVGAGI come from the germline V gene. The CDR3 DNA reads TGTGCCAGCGGGACAGGGACGCATCAGCCCCAGCATTTT. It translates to CASGTGTHQPQHF.

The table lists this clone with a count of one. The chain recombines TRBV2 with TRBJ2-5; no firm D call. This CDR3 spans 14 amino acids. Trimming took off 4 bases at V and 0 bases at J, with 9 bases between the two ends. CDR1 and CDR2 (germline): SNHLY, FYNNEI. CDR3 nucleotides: TGTGCCAGCAGTGTTGCGGAATACCAAGAGACCCAGTACTTC. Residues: CASSVAEYQETQYF.

The CDR3 sequence is CASSQDWQGVAYEQYF. CDR3 coding DNA: TGCGCCAGCAGCCAAGATTGGCAGGGGGTAGCCTACGAGCAGTACTTC. The rearrangement uses TRBV4-1 and TRBJ2-7; 7 positions agree with TRBD1. With V trimmed by 0 bases and J by 2 bases, 7 bases remained unmatched. Germline assignment: CDR1 MGHRA and CDR2 YSYEKL. This CDR3 contains 16 residues.

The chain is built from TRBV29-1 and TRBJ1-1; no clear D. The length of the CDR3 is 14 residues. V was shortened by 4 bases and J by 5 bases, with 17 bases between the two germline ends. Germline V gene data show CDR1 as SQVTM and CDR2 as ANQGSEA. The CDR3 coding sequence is TGCAGCGTTGTAAAGCGGCAGGCTGCAACTGAAGCTTTCTTT. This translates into CSVVKRQAATEAFF.

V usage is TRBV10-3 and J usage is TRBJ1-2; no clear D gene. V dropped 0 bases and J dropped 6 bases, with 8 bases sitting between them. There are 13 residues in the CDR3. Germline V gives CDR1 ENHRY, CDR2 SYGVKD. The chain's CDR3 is CAISESSYDGYTF. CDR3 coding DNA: TGTGCCATCAGTGAGTCGTCCTACGATGGCTACACCTTC.